This T cell receptor beta chain was observed in a study of human T cells and chemical hapten exposure. Overall study context: Patch tests containing 0.01% DPC, applied to the upper back, were read at 6 days.

The time point was: patch test 1, 2 weeks after DPC sensitization. As to treatment: therapeutic diphenylcyclopropenone sensitization with weekly scalp DPC. Each CDR3 protein is one row after TCRdb ran MiXCR on the RACE reads. The profile shows 380,000 or so distinct CDR3 sequences, nearly 5% of them singletons. This clonotype occurred many times. V shed 3 bases and J shed 7 bases, with 10 bases lying between them. This CDR3 contains 13 residues. Germline values: CDR1 GTSNPN, CDR2 SVGIG (reference sequence). The sequenced sample was whole blood, obtained in connection with sensitization to the hapten diphenylcyclopropenone (DPC). The chain recombines TRBV30 with TRBJ1-6; possible D gene TRBD1, 6 bases. The origin of this receptor is a woman between 50 and 59 years old with alopecia areata. Some clones in this sample may be carry-over from other donors' samples. The CDR3 DNA is TGTGCCTGGAGCGGACAGCACAATTCACCCCTCCACTTT. It codes for CAWSGQHNSPLHF. The variable domain in full, with the rest retrieved from reference TRBV30 and TRBJ1-6, is SQTIHQWPATLVQPVGSPLSLECTVEGTSNPNLYWYRQAAGRGLQLLFYSVGIGQISSEVPQNLSASRPQDRQFILSSKKLLLSDSGFYLCAWSGQHNSPLHFGNGTRLTVT.